The rows below give T cell receptor beta chains drawn from one sample of a study of OX40 agonist ivuxolimab in advanced cancers. Sequencing was performed with immunoSEQ multiplex PCR; in TCRdb, only in-frame clones are kept and a portion is missing. The table lists some 10,000 clones, roughly 80% of them singletons. The sample consisted of CD4+ or CD8+ T cells sorted from blood, taken in a trial of the OX40 agonist ivuxolimab. The source of these receptors is an adult with an advanced solid tumor such as melanoma, head and neck, liver or kidney cancer. Both conserved end residues are part of each CDR3. D genes are given only for firm matches. The size entry is marked missing in some rows and otherwise reads once, few, many or a size class.

size	V	D	J	CDR3	DNA
-	TRBV5-6	TRBD1	TRBJ2-7	CASSFRDRGRDEQYF	TGTGCCAGCAGCTTTAGGGACAGGGGGCGAGATGAGCAGTACTTC
-	TRBV10-3	TRBD1	TRBJ1-3	CAISETGASPPGNTIYF	TGTGCCATCAGTGAGACAGGGGCCTCCCCTCCCGGAAACACCATATATTTT
-	TRBV2	-	TRBJ1-1	CASSPNGMNTEAFF	TGTGCCAGCTCTCCGAACGGAATGAACACTGAAGCTTTCTTT
-	TRBV4-1	TRBD2	TRBJ2-7	CASSEASGGTYEQYF	TGCGCCAGCAGCGAAGCTAGCGGGGGAACCTACGAGCAGTACTTC
-	TRBV5-1	-	TRBJ1-2	CASSAELTGDYGYTF	TGCGCCAGCAGCGCGGAATTGACGGGAGACTATGGCTACACCTTC
large	TRBV6-5	-	TRBJ1-4	CASSYYGGSEKLFF	TGTGCCAGCAGTTACTACGGGGGGAGTGAAAAACTGTTTTTT
-	TRBV5-4	TRBD1	TRBJ1-5	CASSSGTGSNQPQHF	TGTGCCAGCAGCTCAGGGACAGGGAGCAATCAGCCCCAGCATTTT
-	TRBV4-1	TRBD1	TRBJ2-1	CASSAVAGQGSYNEQFF	TGCGCCAGCAGCGCAGTTGCCGGACAGGGATCCTACAATGAGCAGTTCTTC
-	TRBV4-2	TRBD1	TRBJ1-6	CASSSKQGADSPLHF	TGTGCCAGCAGCTCGAAACAGGGGGCAGACTCACCCCTCCACTTT
-	TRBV2	TRBD1	TRBJ2-2	CASRRTGEDTGELFF	TGTGCCAGCAGGAGGACAGGGGAAGACACCGGGGAGCTGTTTTTT
-	TRBV14	-	TRBJ1-4	CASSQVGIEKLFF	TGTGCCAGCAGCCAAGTAGGGATAGAAAAACTGTTTTTT